Presented here are 17 T cell receptor beta chains from one specimen sequenced in a study of cytomegalovirus exposure and HLA in healthy donors. Primers: 60 Vbeta forward and 13 Jbeta reverse. The method was immunoSEQ multiplex PCR; TCRdb's version includes in-frame clones alone and lacks a portion of them. The sample contains about 150,000 clones, roughly 80% of which appear only once. What was sequenced was PBMCs. The receptors shown here come from a woman aged 40 to 50 in good health and CMV-seronegative.

V is TRBV7-8 and J is TRBJ1-1, with D tentatively TRBD1 (5 bases). CDR3 size: 15 residues. V gave up 3 bases and J gave up 3 bases, with 14 bases separating them. Germline V gene data show CDR1 as SGHVS and CDR2 as FQNEAQ. The DNA of the CDR3 is TGTGCCAGCAGCTTCCCCCTAGCGGGGGACACTGAAGCTTTCTTT. Protein sequence: CASSFPLAGDTEAFF.

This chain links TRBV7-6 with TRBJ2-1; 13 bases are a match to TRBD2. CDR1 is SGHVS and CDR2 is FNYEAQ in the germline V gene. The CDR3 contains 14 residues. Trimming took 9 bases from V and 6 from J; bases not matched to a gene: 5. CDR3 region: CARTGTSGTNEQFF. The CDR3 DNA sequence: TGTGCCAGAACCGGGACTAGCGGGACCAATGAGCAGTTCTTC.

This clone was observed a few times. This sequence joins TRBV4-1 and TRBJ1-3; maybe TRBD1 (5 bases). Germline loops: CDR1 MGHRA, CDR2 YSYEKL. The CDR3 runs 16 residues. Trimming left V 4 bases short and J 0 bases short, with 13 bases between. CDR3 nucleotide sequence: TGCGCCAGCAGCCCCGCTCAGGGTTTCTCTGGAAACACCATATATTTT. Translation gives CASSPAQGFSGNTIYF.

The V gene is TRBV6-5, the J gene TRBJ2-1; D may be TRBD2 (6 bases). Germline-derived CDR1 and CDR2 are MNHEY and SVGAGI. This CDR3 has 13 amino acids. Trimming took 7 bases from V and 6 from J, leaving 13 bases between them. The CDR3 loop reads CASTESSVNEQFF. The CDR3 coding sequence is TGTGCCAGCACCGAGTCTAGCGTCAATGAGCAGTTCTTC.

This clone was seen a few times. CDR3 nucleotides: TGTGCCAGCGGCGGCCGACCCACTGAAGCTTTCTTT. Translating it yields CASGGRPTEAFF. This rearrangement joins TRBV2 to TRBJ1-1; no clear D gene. This CDR3 spans 12 amino acids. Germline-derived CDR1 and CDR2 are SNHLY and FYNNEI. V was clipped by 8 bases and J by 4 bases, with 11 bases between them. Full variable domain (missing parts from reference TRBV2 and TRBJ1-1): EPEVTQTPSHQVTQMGQEVILRCVPISNHLYFYWYRQILGQKVEFLVSFYNNEISEKSEIFDDQFSVERPDGSNFTLKIRSTKLEDSAMYFCASGGRPTEAFFGQGTRLTVV.

This clone was observed a few times. V and J are TRBV7-2 and TRBJ2-5, with D unresolved. Trimming took 2 bases from V and 2 from J, leaving 3 bases between them. Germline values: CDR1 SGHTA, CDR2 FQGNSA. This CDR3 has 12 residues. DNA of the CDR3: TGTGCCAGCAGCTTACAGCAAGAGACCCAGTACTTC. Residues: CASSLQQETQYF. The full variable domain, completed using reference TRBV7-2 and TRBJ2-5, is GAGVSQSPSNKVTEKGKDVELRCDPISGHTALYWYRQSLGQGLEFLIYFQGNSAPDKSGLPSDRFSAERTGGSVSTLTIQRTQQEDSAVYLCASSLQQETQYFGPGTRLLVL.

The rearrangement uses TRBV28 and TRBJ2-2; TRBD2 aligns across 9 bases. V shed 6 bases, J shed 3 bases, and the junction held 14 bases outside the gene matches. The CDR3 contains 18 residues. Germline CDR1 and CDR2: MDHEN and SYDVKM. CDR3 amino acids: CASSPYASGGSHTGELFF. DNA for the CDR3: TGTGCCAGCAGCCCCTATGCGAGCGGGGGGTCGCACACCGGGGAGCTGTTTTTT.

The chain has TRBV6-5 and TRBJ1-6, with D possibly being TRBD1 (5 bases). Germline CDR1 reads MNHEY; CDR2 reads SVGAGI. This CDR3 has 13 amino acids. The CDR3 DNA sequence: TGTCCAGCGACACAGGCTAGGAATTCACCCCTCCACTTT. As protein: CPATQARNSPLHF.

J is TRBJ2-7 and V is TRBV11-2; 13 nucleotides agree with TRBD2. Germline V gives CDR1 SGHAT, CDR2 FQNNGV. The V segment lost 5 bases and the J segment 5 bases; nucleotides outside the gene matches: 9. There are 16 residues in the CDR3. The chain's CDR3 is CASSPLLAGGLNEQYF. The DNA for the CDR3 is TGTGCCAGCAGCCCCTTACTAGCGGGGGGGCTTAACGAGCAGTACTTC.

The rearrangement uses TRBV27 and TRBJ1-1; D ambiguous. CDR3 length: 13 amino acids. Germline values: CDR1 MNHEY, CDR2 SMNVEV (reference sequence). Between the trimmed V and J ends, which lost 5 bases and 1 base, there was a span of 8 bases. The CDR3 reads CASSREGNTEAFF. The CDR3 nucleotides are TGTGCCAGCAGTAGGGAGGGGAACACTGAAGCTTTCTTT.

The rearrangement uses TRBV14 and TRBJ1-1; D gene uncertain. Germline CDR1 reads SGHDN; CDR2 reads FVKESK. The CDR3 is 14 amino acids. The ends were cut back, 2 bases at V and 1 base at J, with 8 bases in the middle. The CDR3: CASSQKMRNTEAFF. The CDR3 DNA reads TGTGCCAGCAGCCAAAAGATGAGGAACACTGAAGCTTTCTTT.

The genes are TRBV4-2 and TRBJ1-1; the match to TRBD1 covers 8 bases. The germline CDR1 and CDR2 sequences are LGHNA and YNFKEQ. After removal of 1 base from V and 6 bases from J, the junction contained 7 bases not matched to a gene. The CDR3 contains 15 residues. The CDR3 reads CASSQGQGAGAEAFF. CDR3 bases: TGTGCCAGCAGCCAAGGGCAGGGGGCCGGAGCTGAAGCTTTCTTT.

The chain links TRBV10-3 to TRBJ2-3, with 8 bases matching TRBD2. The CDR3 covers 15 residues. V lost 4 bases to trimming and J lost 2 bases; unmatched junction nucleotides: 5. The germline V gene encodes CDR1 ENHRY and CDR2 SYGVKD. Written as DNA, the CDR3 is TGTGCCATCAGTGGAAAAGCGGGGGCCACAGATACGCAGTATTTT. Amino acids: CAISGKAGATDTQYF.

The rearrangement links TRBV5-1 to TRBJ2-1; possibly TRBD1 for D (6 bases). Germline-derived CDR1 and CDR2 are SGHRS and YFSETQ. Trimming left V 0 bases short and J 3 bases short, with 10 bases between. The CDR3 is made up of 15 amino acids. CDR3 in amino acids: CASSLADRRYNEQFF. The CDR3 DNA reads TGCGCCAGCAGCTTGGCCGACAGGCGCTACAATGAGCAGTTCTTC. Together with reference TRBV5-1 and TRBJ2-1, the CDR3 gives the full variable domain: KAGVTQTPRYLIKTRGQQVTLSCSPISGHRSVSWYQQTPGQGLQFLFEYFSETQRNKGNFPGRFSGRQFSNSRSEMNVSTLELGDSALYLCASSLADRRYNEQFFGPGTRLTVL.

V gene TRBV10-3 combines with J gene TRBJ1-1; D ambiguous. CDR1 is ENHRY and CDR2 is SYGVKD in the germline V gene. The CDR3 consists of 13 residues. V lost 3 bases to trimming and J lost 6 bases, with 11 bases between them. CDR3 region: CAISDPGSAEAFF. As DNA, the CDR3 is TGTGCCATCAGTGACCCCGGGTCCGCTGAAGCTTTCTTT.

A few counts support this clone. This rearrangement joins TRBV5-1 to TRBJ2-1; 13 bases align to TRBD2. Losses at the gene ends were 4 bases for V and 8 bases for J; bases not matched to a gene: 18. Germline V gives CDR1 SGHRS, CDR2 YFSETQ. CDR3 length: 19 residues. CDR3 sequence: CASSAGLAGVSNRADEQFF. CDR3 DNA sequence: TGCGCCAGCAGCGCTGGACTAGCGGGAGTTAGTAATCGAGCGGATGAGCAGTTCTTC.

V is TRBV6-1 and J is TRBJ2-3, with a possible D match to TRBD1 (5 bases). The CDR3 is 14 residues long. The V gene's germline CDR1 is MNHNS and CDR2 SASEGT. The V end was cut by 4 bases, the J end by 0 bases, with 8 bases between. CDR3 loop: CASSVRGSTDTQYF. CDR3 DNA sequence: TGTGCCAGCAGTGTAAGGGGAAGCACAGATACGCAGTATTTT.